This TCR beta chain was sequenced in a study of blood T cell repertoires in COVID-19. Study information: Acute and convalescent COVID-19 samples came from the United States, Italy and Spain. From T cells, B-cell-depleted T cells, or PBMCs came the material, which was cDNA or gDNA.

The table lists this clone with a count of one. This CDR3 has 15 amino acids. Germline-derived CDR1 and CDR2 are SEHNR and FQNEAQ (reference sequence). Trimming removed 4 bases at V and 0 bases at J, with 10 bases between. Authors' methods: Reference gene primer amplification gave estimated nucleated cell counts. Generated by immunoSEQ multiplex PCR, the TCRdb table keeps only in-frame clones and is missing some. V and J calls and clone size are those listed in that table; D and trimming were worked out from the DNA. Of roughly 120,000 clones listed, 70% to 90% are singletons. The origin of this receptor is a man in his forties with acute or convalescent COVID-19. The specimen was peripheral blood. The chain carries TRBV7-9 and TRBJ1-3; a possible D gene is TRBD1 (6 bases). The CDR3 bases are TGTGCCAGCAGCTACAGGGAAAGCTCTGGAAACACCATATATTTT. It is translated as CASSYRESSGNTIYF.